This T cell receptor (beta chain) was sequenced in a study of blood T cell repertoires in COVID-19. TCRdb's table, derived via immunoSEQ multiplex PCR, lists solely in-frame clones and lacks some. The sample records about 200,000 clones, just under 85% being singletons. The CDR3 totals 15 residues. Per the germline V gene, CDR1 is MNHEY and CDR2 is SVGAGI. Deletions cut 4 bases from V and 5 bases from J, with 15 bases between. This receptor was taken from a middle-aged man who had recovered from COVID-19. The V gene is TRBV6-5, the J gene TRBJ1-5; TRBD1 is a possible D gene (5 bases). Sequencing was done on a sample of PBMCs or T cells enriched from blood (not recorded which). The CDR3 region is CASSFGWQGHQPQHF. The CDR3 DNA is TGTGCCAGCAGTTTTGGGTGGCAGGGTCATCAGCCCCAGCATTTT.